Below are 24 T cell receptor beta chains sequenced from a single sample in a study of shared clonotypes between healthy human individuals. Profiled with immunoSEQ multiplex PCR; TCRdb holds only in-frame clones, not every one. The sample records over a million clones, about 75% being singletons. Sequencing used memory CD4+ T cells sorted from blood. Specified subset: CD45RA-negative fraction. All receptors come from a man aged 18 to 29 in good health.

The chain couples TRBV6-5 to TRBJ2-2, with 7 positions matching TRBD2. The trim removed 6 bases at V and 4 bases at J, leaving 8 bases unmatched. Germline V lookup: CDR1 MNHEY, CDR2 SVGAGI. CDR3 length: 15 residues. The CDR3 DNA follows: TGTGCCAGCAGCCCATCCTGGGGGGGCACCGGGGAGCTGTTTTTT. Translation: CASSPSWGGTGELFF.

This chain uses TRBV5-4 with TRBJ1-4, with D possibly being TRBD1 (6 bases). The CDR3 runs 16 residues. V was trimmed by 0 bases and J by 8 bases, leaving 17 bases between them. Germline V gene data show CDR1 as SGHNT and CDR2 as YYREEE (reference sequence). The CDR3 bases are TGTGCCAGCAGCTTGGCTAAGTCGGGGGCGGTAGAAAAACTGTTTTTT. It codes for CASSLAKSGAVEKLFF.

The V gene is TRBV29-1, the J gene TRBJ2-3; 9 nucleotides agree with TRBD2. Germline V gives CDR1 SQVTM, CDR2 ANQGSEA. V trimming: 8 bases; J trimming: 3 bases; junction bases outside the gene matches: 18. CDR3 length: 17 residues. For the CDR3, the DNA is TGCAGCACAAAATCCCCTCGTGCGGGACTAGCAACAGATACGCAGTATTTT. This translates into CSTKSPRAGLATDTQYF.

This clone was recorded only once. J is TRBJ2-7 and V is TRBV29-1, with 7 bases matching TRBD2. V was pared by 6 bases and J by 6 bases, with 8 bases of the junction left unmatched. The V gene's germline CDR1 is SQVTM and CDR2 ANQGSEA. The CDR3 has 12 amino acids. The DNA of the CDR3 is TGCAGCGTGGCGGCAGGGAGGGGCGAGCAGTACTTC. Protein product: CSVAAGRGEQYF.

This clone has a handful of counts. This rearrangement joins TRBV2 to TRBJ2-5, with 12 bases identical to TRBD2. In germline, CDR1 is SNHLY, CDR2 FYNNEI. The CDR3 has 16 residues. J was trimmed by 5 bases and V by 6 bases; bases with no gene match: 10. CDR3 nucleotide sequence: TGTGCCAGCAGCGACCAGACTAGCGGGAGATTTGAGACCCAGTACTTC. Its translation: CASSDQTSGRFETQYF.

There are a few counts of this clone. CDR3 sequence: CASSLHRGETQYF. Written as DNA, the CDR3 is TGTGCCAGTAGTTTACACAGGGGAGAGACCCAGTACTTC. The chain has TRBV19 and TRBJ2-5, with TRBD1 identical over 7 bases. Per germline, CDR1 LNHDA and CDR2 SQIVND (reference sequence). Unmatched junction bases numbered 4, after V lost 5 bases and J lost 4 bases. The CDR3 is made up of 13 amino acids.

The chain is built from TRBV7-6 and TRBJ2-7, with D possibly TRBD2 on 6 matching bases. V dropped 1 base and J dropped 0 bases, with 10 bases sitting between them. Germline CDR1 reads SGHVS; CDR2 reads FNYEAQ. The CDR3 has 15 residues. The chain's CDR3 is CASSLDGGDSYEQYF. The CDR3 bases are TGTGCCAGCAGCTTAGACGGCGGGGACTCCTACGAGCAGTACTTC.

The CDR3, as DNA: TGTGCCAGCAGAGGACAGATAGGCTATGGCTACACCTTC. Protein product: CASRGQIGYGYTF. The gene calls are TRBV6-1 and TRBJ1-2; tentatively, D is TRBD1 (6 bases). CDR1 and CDR2 (germline): MNHNS, SASEGT. The germline V and J ends were trimmed by 6 bases and 4 bases, with 12 bases remaining between them. This CDR3 is built from 13 residues.

The V gene is TRBV10-3, the J gene TRBJ1-5; D is possibly TRBD1 (6 bases). CDR1 is ENHRY and CDR2 is SYGVKD in the germline V gene. The CDR3 is 14 amino acids. V gave up 4 bases and J gave up 3 bases, with 10 bases separating them. The CDR3 DNA is TGTGCCATCAGTGCGACAGGTATCAATCAGCCCCAGCATTTT. It yields the protein CAISATGINQPQHF.

The rearrangement links TRBV7-9 to TRBJ2-4; D is undetermined. Trimming shortened V by 1 base and J by 0 bases, and 13 bases separated the two germline ends. Germline V gene sequence: CDR1 SEHNR, CDR2 FQNEAQ (reference sequence). The CDR3 has 17 residues. The CDR3: CASSLEVAYPAKNIQYF. In nucleotides, the CDR3 is TGTGCCAGCAGCTTAGAGGTTGCCTACCCAGCCAAAAACATTCAGTACTTC. Full variable domain (rest looked up from reference TRBV7-9 and TRBJ2-4): DTGVSQNPRHKITKRGQNVTFRCDPISEHNRLYWYRQTLGQGPEFLTYFQNEAQLEKSRLLSDRFSAERPKGSFSTLEIQRTEQGDSAMYLCASSLEVAYPAKNIQYFGAGTRLSVL.

The genes are TRBV7-2 and TRBJ1-6; 10 bases fit TRBD1. V dropped 5 bases and J dropped 7; count of bases not matched to a gene: 2. Germline V lookup: CDR1 SGHTA, CDR2 FQGNSA. This CDR3 region has 14 residues. CDR3 nucleotide sequence: TGTGCCAGCAGCGGACAGGGGGTAAATTCACCCCTCCACTTT. This gives the protein CASSGQGVNSPLHF.

The chain carries TRBV18 and TRBJ1-1; D is perhaps TRBD1 (6 bases). The ends were cut back, 4 bases at V and 0 bases at J, with 9 bases in the middle. CDR1 and CDR2 from the germline V gene are KGHSH and LQKENI. This CDR3 comprises 14 residues. The CDR3 is CASSLGALNTEAFF. CDR3 nucleotide sequence: TGTGCCAGCTCACTGGGGGCGTTGAACACTGAAGCTTTCTTT.

The chain carries TRBV9 and TRBJ1-6, with D unresolved. The germline V gene has CDR1 SGDLS and CDR2 YYNGEE. Trimming cost V 0 bases and J 6 bases, with 13 bases left between them. The CDR3 runs 16 residues. The CDR3 DNA follows: TGTGCCAGCAGCGTAGGGGCGGGCGCTGCTAATTCACCCCTCCACTTT. Translation gives CASSVGAGAANSPLHF.

Concerning this clone: Other DNA sequences in the same sample also yield this CDR3. The V gene is TRBV10-3, the J gene TRBJ2-3; the match to TRBD1 covers 10 bases. Germline V gene data show CDR1 as ENHRY and CDR2 as SYGVKD. CDR3 length: 15 amino acids. Unmatched junction bases numbered 6, after V lost 6 bases and J lost 3 bases. The CDR3 DNA reads TGTGCCATCAGACAGACAGGGGGCGCGACAGATACGCAGTATTTT. This codes for CAIRQTGGATDTQYF.

This clone was found many times. V gene TRBV7-6 combines with J gene TRBJ2-5; possibly TRBD2 for D (5 bases). V shed 5 bases and J shed 9 bases, with 16 bases lying between them. This CDR3 region has 13 residues. Germline assignment: CDR1 SGHVS and CDR2 FNYEAQ. The CDR3 nucleotides are TGTGCCAGCAGCCAAGCATTAATCGGGGCCCAGTACTTC. Its protein is CASSQALIGAQYF. The variable domain in full, completed from reference TRBV7-6 and TRBJ2-5, reads GAGVSQSPRYKVTKRGQDVALRCDPISGHVSLYWYRQALGQGPEFLTYFNYEAQQDKSGLPNDRFSAERPEGSISTLTIQRTEQRDSAMYRCASSQALIGAQYFGPGTRLLVL.

A few counts support this clone. This sequence joins TRBV6-1 and TRBJ2-2; 7 bases are shared with TRBD1. Germline V gene data show CDR1 as MNHNS and CDR2 as SASEGT. J lost 4 bases, V lost 6 bases, and 8 bases had no gene match. The CDR3 is 15 amino acids. The CDR3 loop is CASRKVTGVTGELFF. The CDR3 nucleotides are TGTGCCAGCAGGAAGGTAACAGGGGTCACCGGGGAGCTGTTTTTT.

The rearrangement uses TRBV5-4 and TRBJ2-2; TRBD2 agrees at 10 bases. CDR3 size: 17 residues. With 0 bases clipped from V and 6 bases from J, the junction kept 8 bases outside the gene matches. From germline, CDR1 is SGHNT and CDR2 YYREEE (reference sequence). CDR3 bases: TGTGCCAGCAGCTTGGGGGCTCTAGCGGGGGAGGCCGGGGAGCTGTTTTTT. Protein: CASSLGALAGEAGELFF.

Regarding this clone: At one of its ends the junction is not consistent with the germline gene, which may arise from a read error. This chain joins TRBV5-6 and TRBJ2-7; 11 nucleotides line up with TRBD1. The CDR3 loop spans 16 amino acids. CDR1 is SGHDT, CDR2 YYEEEE, per germline. The CDR3 is CASSWTGGGGSYERYF. The CDR3 DNA is TGTGCCAGCAGCTGGACAGGGGGCGGAGGCTCCTACGAGCGGTACTTC.

This clone showed up just once. The chain links TRBV21-1 to TRBJ2-5; the table's D call, TRBD1, has no DNA check behind it. TRBV21-1 is labeled a pseudogene. This CDR3 region has 17 residues. CDR3 region: CASSNGAGDRYPYTQYF. The CDR3, as DNA: TGTGCCAGCAGCAATGGGGCCGGGGACAGATATCCCTACACCCAGTACTTC.

A note on this clone: In the same sample, other DNA sequences code for this CDR3. The chain couples TRBV6-6 to TRBJ1-2, with unresolved D. Germline-derived CDR1 and CDR2 are MNHNY and SVGAGI (reference sequence). This CDR3 comprises 13 residues. V lost 2 bases and J 2 bases, leaving 6 bases between the germline ends. CDR3 protein: CASSYGGNYGYTF. CDR3 in DNA: TGTGCCAGCAGTTACGGCGGGAACTATGGCTACACCTTC.

J is TRBJ2-7 and V is TRBV15, with TRBD2 matching over 8 bases. V trimming: 0 bases; J trimming: 6 bases; junction bases outside the gene matches: 7. This CDR3 contains 15 residues. CDR1 and CDR2 (germline): LNHNV, YYDKDF (reference sequence). The CDR3 region is CATSRDKAGVVEQYF. As DNA, the CDR3 is TGTGCCACCAGCAGAGATAAAGCGGGAGTGGTCGAGCAGTACTTC. The whole variable domain, filled in from reference TRBV15 and TRBJ2-7, reads DAMVIQNPRYQVTQFGKPVTLSCSQTLNHNVMYWYQQKSSQAPKLLFHYYDKDFNNEADTPDNFQSRRPNTSFCFLDIRSPGLGDTAMYLCATSRDKAGVVEQYFGPGTRLTVT.

This clone has a handful of counts. This chain links TRBV28 with TRBJ1-5; TRBD1 matches 7 bases. The CDR3 extends over 15 amino acids. CDR1 is MDHEN and CDR2 is SYDVKM in the germline V gene. With 3 bases clipped from V and 6 bases from J, the junction kept 8 bases outside the gene matches. The CDR3 coding sequence is TGTGCCAGCAGTTTTCCGGACAGGAGGGGTCAGCCCCAGCATTTT. Translation gives CASSFPDRRGQPQHF.

The genes are TRBV21-1 and TRBJ1-1. TRBV21-1 is marked as a pseudogene. The CDR3 sequence is 10 residues long. The CDR3 sequence is CASCPLGAFF. In DNA, the CDR3 is TGTGCCTCGTGTCCCCTAGGAGCTTTCTTT.

This clone was seen a single time. V is TRBV7-2 and J is TRBJ2-3, with TRBD2 matching 12 bases. Germline CDR1 and CDR2: SGHTA and FQGNSA. Trimming cost V 0 bases and J 7 bases; bases outside gene matches: 8. CDR3 length: 17 residues. The CDR3 loop is CASSLAASGRAFNTQYF. The CDR3 DNA is TGTGCCAGCAGCTTAGCGGCTAGCGGGAGGGCTTTCAATACGCAGTATTTT.